These 8 T cell receptor beta chains originate from one sample sequenced in a study of T cells after posttransplantation cyclophosphamide listed by TCRdb under 2016. Library preparation used the immunoSEQ multiplex PCR assay. TCRdb retrieved this table from immuneACCESS and kept in-frame rearrangements only. Not all clones are present; in checked studies, unresolved V genes account for under half, and no reason is known for the remainder. This sample has about 22,000 clones in its table, and roughly 90% of those were observed once. Around 8.2% of the sample is held by the ten biggest clonotypes. The control cohort was approximately ten patients given myeloablative marrow transplants with methotrexate plus a calcineurin inhibitor, sampled 1 year after transplant. The sequencing here drew on PBMCs, taken after an allogeneic stem cell transplant with a calcineurin inhibitor and methotrexate. These TCRs come from a female patient aged 50-59 years who received an allogeneic stem cell transplant from an unrelated donor, was CMV-positive, and had chronic GVHD only. Where a transplant has occurred, the graft donor may have supplied some of the T cells.

The chain recombines TRBV5-1 with TRBJ1-1; tentatively, D is TRBD1 (5 bases). The ends were cut back, 0 bases at V and 5 bases at J, with 14 bases in the middle. There are 15 residues in the CDR3. Per germline, CDR1 SGHRS and CDR2 YFSETQ. CDR3: CASSLEGRVETEAFF. As DNA, the CDR3 is TGCGCCAGCAGCTTGGAAGGCAGGGTGGAGACTGAAGCTTTCTTT.

The CDR3 bases are TGTGCCATTCTTGGCGGACTCTCCTACAATGAGCAGTTCTTC. The encoded protein is CAILGGLSYNEQFF. The chain carries TRBV2 and TRBJ2-1, with TRBD2 as a possible D gene (5 bases). The V end was cut by 10 bases, the J end by 0 bases, with 13 bases between. CDR1 and CDR2 (germline): SNHLY, FYNNEI. The CDR3 totals 14 residues.

J is TRBJ2-4 and V is TRBV5-1, with D possibly matching TRBD1 (6 bases). Germline CDR1 is SGHRS and CDR2 is YFSETQ. This CDR3 is built from 14 residues. Trimming removed 0 bases at V and 5 bases at J, with 9 bases between. CDR3 protein: CASSLAAGENIQYF. DNA for the CDR3: TGCGCCAGCAGCTTGGCCGCAGGGGAAAACATTCAGTACTTC. The variable domain in full, completed from reference TRBV5-1 and TRBJ2-4, reads KAGVTQTPRYLIKTRGQQVTLSCSPISGHRSVSWYQQTPGQGLQFLFEYFSETQRNKGNFPGRFSGRQFSNSRSEMNVSTLELGDSALYLCASSLAAGENIQYFGAGTRLSVL.

V is TRBV5-1 and J is TRBJ1-6, with a tentative D call TRBD1 (6 bases). Trimming pared 4 bases from V and 12 bases from J, leaving 17 bases between. This CDR3 contains 14 residues. Germline lookup yields CDR1 SGHRS and CDR2 YFSETQ. The CDR3 protein is CASSAVFRGKPLHF. The DNA for the CDR3 is TGCGCCAGCAGCGCCGTATTCAGGGGAAAACCCCTCCACTTT.

This clone was recorded a few times. CDR3 DNA: TGTGCCAGCTCACCAGGGTTAGCGGGAACTCTCGACAATGAGCAGTTCTTC. It specifies CASSPGLAGTLDNEQFF. V gene TRBV18 combines with J gene TRBJ2-1; 8 positions agree with TRBD2. Germline CDR1 KGHSH, CDR2 LQKENI. After removal of 2 bases from V and 5 bases from J, the junction contained 11 bases not matched to a gene. The CDR3 consists of 17 residues. The whole variable domain, filled in from reference TRBV18 and TRBJ2-1, reads NAGVMQNPRHLVRRRGQEARLRCSPMKGHSHVYWYRQLPEEGLKFMVYLQKENIIDESGMPKERFSAEFPKEGPSILRIQQVVRGDSAAYFCASSPGLAGTLDNEQFFGPGTRLTVL.

The V gene is TRBV5-1, the J gene TRBJ2-5; TRBD1 is a possible D gene (6 bases). V was clipped by 1 base and J by 5 bases, with 21 bases between them. The CDR3 has 17 amino acids. In germline, CDR1 is SGHRS, CDR2 YFSETQ. CDR3 in amino acids: CASSLRPPQGVLETQYF. The DNA of the CDR3 is TGCGCCAGCAGCTTGCGGCCCCCACAGGGCGTTTTGGAGACCCAGTACTTC.

The V and J genes are TRBV28 and TRBJ2-3; 14 bases align to TRBD2. After removal of 3 bases from V and 2 bases from J, the junction contained 7 bases not matched to a gene. From germline, CDR1 is MDHEN and CDR2 SYDVKM. This CDR3 is 18 amino acids long. The CDR3 region has the DNA TGTGCCAGCAGTTTCCCGGGACTAGCGGGAGCCTCCACAGATACGCAGTATTTT. Translated, it gives CASSFPGLAGASTDTQYF.

This chain links TRBV28 with TRBJ2-4, with 8 bases matching TRBD1. The J segment lost 0 bases and the V segment lost 6 bases, leaving 4 bases of the junction unmatched. CDR3 length: 15 residues. Germline lookup yields CDR1 MDHEN and CDR2 SYDVKM. The chain's CDR3 is CASRDRDLAKNIQYF. In DNA form, the CDR3 reads TGTGCCAGCAGGGACAGGGATCTAGCCAAAAACATTCAGTACTTC.